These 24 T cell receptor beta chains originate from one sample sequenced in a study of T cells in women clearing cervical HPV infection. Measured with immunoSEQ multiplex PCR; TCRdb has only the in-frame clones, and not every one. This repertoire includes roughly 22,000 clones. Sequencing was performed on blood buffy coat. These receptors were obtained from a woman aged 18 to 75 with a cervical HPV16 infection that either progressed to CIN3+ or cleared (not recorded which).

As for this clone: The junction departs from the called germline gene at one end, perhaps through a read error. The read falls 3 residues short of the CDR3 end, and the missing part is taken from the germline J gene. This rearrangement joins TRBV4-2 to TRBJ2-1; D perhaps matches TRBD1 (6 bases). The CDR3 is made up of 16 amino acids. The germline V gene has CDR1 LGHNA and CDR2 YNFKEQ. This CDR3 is CASSQDDSQGWNEQFF. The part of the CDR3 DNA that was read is TGCGCCAGCAGCCAGGATGACAGCCAGGGGTGGAATGAG.

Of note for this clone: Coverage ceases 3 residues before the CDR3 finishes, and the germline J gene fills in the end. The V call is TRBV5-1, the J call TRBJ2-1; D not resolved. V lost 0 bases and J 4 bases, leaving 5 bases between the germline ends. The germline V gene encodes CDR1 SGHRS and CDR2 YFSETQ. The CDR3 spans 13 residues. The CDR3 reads CASSLVGYNEQFF. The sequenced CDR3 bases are TGCGCCAGCAGCTTGGTAGGGTACAATGAG.

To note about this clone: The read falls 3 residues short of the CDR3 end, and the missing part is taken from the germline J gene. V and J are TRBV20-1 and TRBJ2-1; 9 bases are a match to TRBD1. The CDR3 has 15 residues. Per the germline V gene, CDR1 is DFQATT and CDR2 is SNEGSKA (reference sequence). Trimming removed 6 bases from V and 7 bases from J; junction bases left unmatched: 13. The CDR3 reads CSAPQFRGTGNEQFF. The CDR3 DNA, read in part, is TGCAGTGCGCCACAATTCAGGGGGACAGGGAATGAG.

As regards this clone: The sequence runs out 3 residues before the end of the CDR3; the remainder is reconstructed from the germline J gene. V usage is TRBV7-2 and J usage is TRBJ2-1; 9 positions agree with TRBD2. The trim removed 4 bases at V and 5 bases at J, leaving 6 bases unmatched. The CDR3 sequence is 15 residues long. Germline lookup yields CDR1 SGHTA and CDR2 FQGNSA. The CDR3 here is CASSSRLAVNNEQFF. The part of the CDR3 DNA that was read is TGTGCCAGCAGCTCAAGACTAGCGGTAAACAATGAG. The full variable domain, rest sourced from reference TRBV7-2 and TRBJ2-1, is GAGVSQSPSNKVTEKGKDVELRCDPISGHTALYWYRQSLGQGLEFLIYFQGNSAPDKSGLPSDRFSAERTGGSVSTLTIQRTQQEDSAVYLCASSSRLAVNNEQFFGPGTRLTVL.

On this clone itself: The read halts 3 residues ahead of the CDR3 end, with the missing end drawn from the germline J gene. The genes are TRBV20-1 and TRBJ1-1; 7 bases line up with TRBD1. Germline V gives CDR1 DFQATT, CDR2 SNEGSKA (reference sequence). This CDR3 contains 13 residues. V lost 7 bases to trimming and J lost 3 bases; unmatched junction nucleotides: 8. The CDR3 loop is CSVLGTADTEAFF. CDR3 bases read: TGCAGTGTTTTGGGGACAGCGGACACTGAA.

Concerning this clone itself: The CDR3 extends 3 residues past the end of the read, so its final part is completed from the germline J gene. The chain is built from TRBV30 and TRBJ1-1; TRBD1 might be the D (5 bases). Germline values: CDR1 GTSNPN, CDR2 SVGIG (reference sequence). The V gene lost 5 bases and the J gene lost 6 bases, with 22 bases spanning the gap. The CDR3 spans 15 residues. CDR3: CAWSTLRGRSAEAFF. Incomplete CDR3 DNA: TGTGCCTGGTCAACTCTGAGGGGCAGGTCCGCTGAA.

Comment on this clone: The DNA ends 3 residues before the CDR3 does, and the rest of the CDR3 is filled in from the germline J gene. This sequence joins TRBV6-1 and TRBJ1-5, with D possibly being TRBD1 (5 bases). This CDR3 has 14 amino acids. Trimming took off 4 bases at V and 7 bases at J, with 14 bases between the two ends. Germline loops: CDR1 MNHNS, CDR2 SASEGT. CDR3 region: CASSGGVTRQPQHF. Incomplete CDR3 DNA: TGTGCCAGCAGTGGAGGGGTGACAAGGCAGCCC.

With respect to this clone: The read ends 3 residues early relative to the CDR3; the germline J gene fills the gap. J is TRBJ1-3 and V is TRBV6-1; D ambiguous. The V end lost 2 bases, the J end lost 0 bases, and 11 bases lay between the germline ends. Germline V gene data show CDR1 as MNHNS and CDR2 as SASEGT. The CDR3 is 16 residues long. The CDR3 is CASSESPYNSGNTIYF. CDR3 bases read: TGTGCCAGCAGTGAATCTCCCTATAACTCTGGAAACACC.

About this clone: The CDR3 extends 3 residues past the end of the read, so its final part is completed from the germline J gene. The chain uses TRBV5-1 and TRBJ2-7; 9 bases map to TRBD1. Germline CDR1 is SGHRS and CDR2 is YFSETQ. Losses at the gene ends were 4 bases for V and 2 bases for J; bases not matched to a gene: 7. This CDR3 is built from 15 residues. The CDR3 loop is CASSLRDRETYEQYF. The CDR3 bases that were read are TGCGCCAGCAGCCTTAGGGACAGGGAAACCTACGAG.

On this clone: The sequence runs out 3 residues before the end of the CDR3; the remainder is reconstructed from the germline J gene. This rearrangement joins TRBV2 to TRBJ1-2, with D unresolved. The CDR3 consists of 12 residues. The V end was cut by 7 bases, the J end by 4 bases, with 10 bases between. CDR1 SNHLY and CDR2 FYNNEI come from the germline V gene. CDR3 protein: CASTENTYGYTF. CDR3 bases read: TGTGCCAGCACAGAAAACACCTATGGC.

The CDR3 protein is CASTSQPPGGNTEAFF. The part of the CDR3 DNA that was read is TGTGCCAGTACGTCGCAGCCTCCCGGGGGGAACACTGAA. V usage is TRBV18 and J usage is TRBJ1-1, with a tentative D call TRBD1 (5 bases). The read stops 3 residues short of the end of the CDR3; the missing end is completed from the germline J gene. The CDR3 covers 16 residues. The germline gives CDR1 KGHSH, CDR2 LQKENI. The V gene lost 9 bases and the J gene lost 1 base, with 21 bases spanning the gap.

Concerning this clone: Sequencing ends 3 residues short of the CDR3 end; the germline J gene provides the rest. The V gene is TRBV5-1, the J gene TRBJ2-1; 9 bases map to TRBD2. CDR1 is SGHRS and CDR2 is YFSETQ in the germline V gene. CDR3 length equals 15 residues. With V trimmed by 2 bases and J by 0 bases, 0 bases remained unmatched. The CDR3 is CASSFSGSSYNEQFF. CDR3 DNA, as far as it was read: TGCGCCAGCAGCTTTAGCGGGAGCTCCTACAATGAG.

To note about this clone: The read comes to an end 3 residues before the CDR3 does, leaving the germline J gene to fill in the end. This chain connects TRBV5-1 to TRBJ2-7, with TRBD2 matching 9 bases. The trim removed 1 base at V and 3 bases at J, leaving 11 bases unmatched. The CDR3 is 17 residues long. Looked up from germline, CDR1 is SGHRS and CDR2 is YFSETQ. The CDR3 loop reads CASSLLSSGSIGYEQYF. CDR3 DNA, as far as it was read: TGCGCCAGCAGCTTGCTGAGTAGCGGGAGTATAGGCTACGAG.

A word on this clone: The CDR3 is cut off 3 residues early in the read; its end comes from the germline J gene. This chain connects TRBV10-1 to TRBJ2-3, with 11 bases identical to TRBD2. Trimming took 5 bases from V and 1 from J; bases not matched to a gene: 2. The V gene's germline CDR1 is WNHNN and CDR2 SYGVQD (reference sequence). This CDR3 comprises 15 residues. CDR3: CASSMTSGGTDTQYF. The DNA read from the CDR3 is TGCGCCAGCAGTATGACTAGCGGGGGCACAGATACG.

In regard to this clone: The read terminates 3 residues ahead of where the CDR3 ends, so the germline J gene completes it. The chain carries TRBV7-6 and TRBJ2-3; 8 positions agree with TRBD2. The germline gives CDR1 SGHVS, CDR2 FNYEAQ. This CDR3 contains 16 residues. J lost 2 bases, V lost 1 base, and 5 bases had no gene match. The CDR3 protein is CASSLVLAGPTDTQYF. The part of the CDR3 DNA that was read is TGTGCCAGCAGCTTAGTTCTAGCGGGCCCCACAGATACG.

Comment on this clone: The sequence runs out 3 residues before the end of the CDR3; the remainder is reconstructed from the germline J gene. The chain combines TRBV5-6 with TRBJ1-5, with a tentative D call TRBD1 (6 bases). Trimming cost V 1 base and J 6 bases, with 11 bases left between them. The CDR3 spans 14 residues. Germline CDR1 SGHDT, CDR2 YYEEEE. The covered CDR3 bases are TGTGCCAGCAGCTTGTACAGGGAAGGTCAGCCC. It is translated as CASSLYREGQP. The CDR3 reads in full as CASSLYREGQPQHF.

CDR3 DNA, as far as it was read: TGTGCCAGCCTGGCGGGACAGGGGATAGGGAACACTGAA. This encodes CASLAGQGIGNTE. The full CDR3 sequence reads CASLAGQGIGNTEAFF. The gene calls are TRBV2 and TRBJ1-1; 10 bases match TRBD1. The read falls 3 residues short of the CDR3 end, and the missing part is taken from the germline J gene. CDR1 and CDR2 from the germline V gene are SNHLY and FYNNEI. With 8 bases clipped from V and 1 base from J, the junction kept 10 bases outside the gene matches. The CDR3 length is 16 residues.

The CDR3 reads CASSFTEYGYTF. The part of the CDR3 DNA that was read is TGTGCCAGCAGCTTTACAGAGTATGGC. The chain is built from TRBV11-2 and TRBJ1-2; no clear D. The read halts 3 residues ahead of the CDR3 end, with the missing end drawn from the germline J gene. The CDR3 covers 12 residues. The V end was cut by 3 bases, the J end by 5 bases, with 7 bases between. CDR1 and CDR2 (germline): SGHAT, FQNNGV.

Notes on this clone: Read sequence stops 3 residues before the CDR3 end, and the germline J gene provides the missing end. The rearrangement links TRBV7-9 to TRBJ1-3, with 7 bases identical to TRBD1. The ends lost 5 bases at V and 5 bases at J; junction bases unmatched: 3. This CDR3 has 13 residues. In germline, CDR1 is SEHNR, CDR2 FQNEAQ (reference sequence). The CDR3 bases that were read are TGTGCCAGCAGCCTGGGACAGAGAAACACC. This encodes CASSLGQRNT. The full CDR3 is CASSLGQRNTIYF.

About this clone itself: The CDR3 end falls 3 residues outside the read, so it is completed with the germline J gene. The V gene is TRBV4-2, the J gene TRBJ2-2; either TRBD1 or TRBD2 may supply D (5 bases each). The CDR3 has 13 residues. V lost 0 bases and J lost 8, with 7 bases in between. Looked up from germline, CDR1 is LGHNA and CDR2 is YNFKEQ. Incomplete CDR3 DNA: TGTGCCAGCAGCCAAGATGAGGGGGGGGAG. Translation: CASSQDEGGE. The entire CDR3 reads CASSQDEGGELFF.

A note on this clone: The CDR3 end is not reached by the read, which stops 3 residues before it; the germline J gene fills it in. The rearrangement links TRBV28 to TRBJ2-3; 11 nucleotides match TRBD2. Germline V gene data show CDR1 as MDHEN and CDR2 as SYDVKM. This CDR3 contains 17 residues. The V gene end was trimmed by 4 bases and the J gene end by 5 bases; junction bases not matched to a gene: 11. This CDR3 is CASSSPSSGRSKDTQYF. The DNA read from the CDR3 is TGTGCCAGCAGTTCCCCCTCTAGCGGGAGGTCAAAAGATACG.

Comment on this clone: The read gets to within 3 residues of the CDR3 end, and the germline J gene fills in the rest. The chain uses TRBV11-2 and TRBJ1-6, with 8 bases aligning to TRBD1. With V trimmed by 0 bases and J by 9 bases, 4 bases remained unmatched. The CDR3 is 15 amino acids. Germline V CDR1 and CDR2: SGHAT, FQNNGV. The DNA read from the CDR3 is TGTGCCAGCAGCTTAGAAACAGGGGGAAGTTCACCC. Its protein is CASSLETGGSSP. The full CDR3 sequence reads CASSLETGGSSPLHF.

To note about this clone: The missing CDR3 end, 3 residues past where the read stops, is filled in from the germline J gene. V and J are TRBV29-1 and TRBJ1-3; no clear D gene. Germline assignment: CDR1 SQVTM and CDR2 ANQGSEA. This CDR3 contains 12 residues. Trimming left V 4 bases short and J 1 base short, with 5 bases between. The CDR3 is CSVGLSGNTIYF. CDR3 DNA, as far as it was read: TGCAGCGTTGGGCTTTCTGGAAACACC.

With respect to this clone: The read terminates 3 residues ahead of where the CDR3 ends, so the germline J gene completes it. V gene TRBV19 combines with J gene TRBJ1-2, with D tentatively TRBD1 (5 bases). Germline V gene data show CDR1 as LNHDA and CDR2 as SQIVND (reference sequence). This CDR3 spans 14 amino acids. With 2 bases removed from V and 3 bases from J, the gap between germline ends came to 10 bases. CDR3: CASSISAGDYGYTF. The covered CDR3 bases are TGTGCCAGTAGTATAAGCGCGGGGGACTATGGC.